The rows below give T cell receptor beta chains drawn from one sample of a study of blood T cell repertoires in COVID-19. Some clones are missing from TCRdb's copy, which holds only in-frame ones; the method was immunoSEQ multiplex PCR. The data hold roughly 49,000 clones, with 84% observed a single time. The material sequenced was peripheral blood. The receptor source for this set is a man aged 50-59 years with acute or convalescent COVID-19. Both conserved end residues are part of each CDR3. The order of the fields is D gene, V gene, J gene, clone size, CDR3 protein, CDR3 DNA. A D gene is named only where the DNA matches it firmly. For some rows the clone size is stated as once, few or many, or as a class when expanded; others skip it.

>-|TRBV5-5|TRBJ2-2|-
CASSLGVVTSYTGELFF
TGTGCCAGCAGCTTGGGAGTGGTCACTTCTTACACCGGGGAGCTGTTTTTT
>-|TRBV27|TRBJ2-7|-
CASSLSQVYLYEQYF
TGTGCCAGCAGTTTATCGCAGGTTTACCTCTACGAGCAGTACTTC
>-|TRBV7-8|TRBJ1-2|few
CASSFDSSNYGYTF
TGTGCCAGCAGCTTTGACAGCTCTAACTATGGCTACACCTTC
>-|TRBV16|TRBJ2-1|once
CASSQAGPPNEQFF
TGTGCCAGCAGCCAGGCGGGACCGCCTAATGAGCAGTTCTTC
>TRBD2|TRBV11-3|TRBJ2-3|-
CASSDYGGDTQYF
TGTGCCAGCAGCGATTACGGGGGGGATACGCAGTATTTT
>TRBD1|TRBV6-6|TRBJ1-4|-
CASRSIPGQGTEKLFF
TGTGCCAGCAGATCTATTCCGGGACAGGGAACCGAAAAACTGTTTTTT
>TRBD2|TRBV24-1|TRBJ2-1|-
CATSDSPPGGEQFF
TGTGCCACCAGTGATTCCCCCCCGGGAGGAGAGCAGTTCTTC
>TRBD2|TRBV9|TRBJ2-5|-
CASSVAPSGVQETQYF
TGTGCCAGCAGCGTAGCTCCTAGCGGGGTCCAAGAGACCCAGTACTTC
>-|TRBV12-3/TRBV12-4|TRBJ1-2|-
CATTKGYGYTF
TGTGCCACCACCAAGGGGTATGGCTACACCTTC
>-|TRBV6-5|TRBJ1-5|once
CASQGREGGQPQHF
TGTGCCAGCCAAGGGAGGGAAGGCGGTCAGCCCCAGCATTTT
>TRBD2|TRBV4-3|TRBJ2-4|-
CASSQTFGGRADIQYF
TGCGCCAGCAGCCAGACCTTTGGGGGGAGGGCCGACATTCAGTACTTC
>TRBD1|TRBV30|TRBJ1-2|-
CAWSVGTVGLDYGYTF
TGTGCCTGGAGCGTTGGGACAGTCGGTCTGGACTATGGCTACACCTTC
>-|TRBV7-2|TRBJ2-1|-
CASSLGGKQFF
TGTGCCAGCAGCTTAGGCGGAAAGCAGTTCTTC
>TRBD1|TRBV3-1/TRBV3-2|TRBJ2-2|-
CASRPTGGSTGELFF
TGTGCCAGCAGGCCGACAGGGGGATCCACCGGGGAGCTGTTTTTT
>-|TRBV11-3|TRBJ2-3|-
CASSFPADTQYF
TGTGCCAGCAGCTTTCCGGCAGATACGCAGTATTTT
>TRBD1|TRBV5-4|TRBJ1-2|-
CASSLGDRAGYTF
TGTGCCAGCAGCTTGGGCGACAGGGCGGGCTACACCTTC
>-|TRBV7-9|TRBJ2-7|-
CASSLQGTSYEQYF
TGTGCCAGCAGCTTACAGGGGACGTCCTACGAGCAGTACTTC
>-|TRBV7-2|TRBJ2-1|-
CASSLAGVYNEQFF
TGTGCCAGCAGCTTAGCGGGAGTTTACAATGAGCAGTTCTTC
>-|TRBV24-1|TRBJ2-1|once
CATSGERIGGQFF
TGTGCCACCAGTGGAGAACGGATCGGGGGGCAGTTCTTC
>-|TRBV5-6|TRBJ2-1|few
CASSLLSSYNEQFF
TGTGCCAGCAGCCTTCTTAGCTCCTACAATGAGCAGTTCTTC
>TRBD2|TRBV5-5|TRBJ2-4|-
CASSLTSGEHFFRYF
TGTGCCAGCAGCTTGACTAGCGGGGAGCATTTTTTCCGGTACTTC
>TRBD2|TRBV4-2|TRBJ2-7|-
CASSQERGLASGEQYF
TGTGCCAGCAGCCAAGAAAGGGGACTAGCGTCGGGCGAGCAGTACTTC
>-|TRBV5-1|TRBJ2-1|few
CASSLREGIQFF
TGCGCCAGCAGCTTAAGAGAGGGCATCCAGTTCTTC
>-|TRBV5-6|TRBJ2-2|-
CASSFRQVNTGELFF
TGTGCCAGCAGCTTTCGACAGGTGAACACCGGGGAGCTGTTTTTT
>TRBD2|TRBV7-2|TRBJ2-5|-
CASSLGASGRARETQYF
TGTGCCAGCAGCTTAGGAGCTAGCGGGAGGGCCAGGGAGACCCAGTACTTC
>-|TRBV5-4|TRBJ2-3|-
CASSSDLLDTQYF
TGTGCCAGCAGTTCCGACTTGTTAGATACGCAGTATTTT
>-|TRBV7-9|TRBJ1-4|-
CASSQKTLTNEKLFF
TGTGCCAGCAGCCAAAAGACACTTACTAATGAAAAACTGTTTTTT
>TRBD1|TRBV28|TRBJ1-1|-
CASSGQVGEAFF
TGTGCCAGCAGTGGACAGGTCGGTGAAGCTTTCTTT
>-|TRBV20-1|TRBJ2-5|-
CSASRGAASTETQYF
TGCAGTGCTAGTCGGGGGGCGGCGTCGACGGAGACCCAGTACTTC
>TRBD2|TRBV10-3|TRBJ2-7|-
CAISESSPSGRRGSSYEQYF
TGTGCCATCAGTGAGTCGAGCCCTAGCGGGAGACGCGGGAGCTCCTACGAGCAGTACTTC
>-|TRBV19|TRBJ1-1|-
CASSPYLGAVNTEAFF
TGTGCCAGTAGCCCCTACTTGGGAGCAGTGAACACTGAAGCTTTCTTT
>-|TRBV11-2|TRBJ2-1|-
CASSTPGANEQFF
TGTGCCAGCAGCACGCCGGGAGCCAATGAGCAGTTCTTC
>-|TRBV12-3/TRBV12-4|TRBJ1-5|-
CASSGGVMQPQHF
TGTGCCAGCAGTGGGGGGGTTATGCAGCCCCAGCATTTT
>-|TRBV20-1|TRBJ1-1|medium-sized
CSANGQEAFF
TGCAGTGCTAATGGACAGGAAGCTTTCTTT
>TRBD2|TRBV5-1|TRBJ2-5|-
CASSPRGGEARETQYF
TGCGCCAGCAGCCCCCGGGGGGGCGAAGCCCGGGAGACCCAGTACTTC
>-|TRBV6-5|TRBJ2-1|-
CASSYSRAIEQFF
TGTGCCAGCAGTTACTCGAGGGCAATTGAGCAGTTCTTC
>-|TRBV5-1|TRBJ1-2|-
CASKYRPGTDGYTF
TGCGCCAGCAAGTATCGGCCAGGGACTGATGGCTACACCTTC
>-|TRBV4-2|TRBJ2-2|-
CASSQARRELFF
TGTGCCAGCAGCCAGGCCAGGAGGGAGCTGTTTTTT
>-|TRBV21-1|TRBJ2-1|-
CANTIKRSSYNEQFF
TGTGCCAACACGATCAAGCGGAGTTCCTACAATGAGCAGTTCTTC
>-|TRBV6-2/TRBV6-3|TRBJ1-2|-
CASSYSRTVNYGYTF
TGTGCCAGCAGTTACTCGCGGACAGTTAACTATGGCTACACCTTC
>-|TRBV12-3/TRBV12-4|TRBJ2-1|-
CASSLATHEQFF
TGTGCCAGCAGTTTAGCGACACATGAGCAGTTCTTC
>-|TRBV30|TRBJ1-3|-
CAWSLYSGNTIYF
TGTGCCTGGAGCCTCTACTCTGGAAACACCATATATTTT
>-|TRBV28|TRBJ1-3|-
CASSLPPKSRGSSGNTIYF
TGTGCCAGCAGTTTACCTCCCAAAAGTAGGGGCTCTTCTGGAAACACCATATATTTT
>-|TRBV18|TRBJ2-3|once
CASSPGNAGDTQYF
TGTGCCAGCTCACCCGGGAACGCTGGGGATACGCAGTATTTT
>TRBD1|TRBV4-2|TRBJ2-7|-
CASSQDFGTGWYEQYF
TGTGCCAGCAGCCAAGATTTCGGGACAGGGTGGTACGAGCAGTACTTC
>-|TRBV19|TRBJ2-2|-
CASSLRLSTGELFF
TGTGCCAGTAGTCTCAGGCTGTCCACCGGGGAGCTGTTTTTT
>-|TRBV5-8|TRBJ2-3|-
CASSRKQGTDTQYF
TGTGCCAGCAGCCGTAAACAGGGCACAGATACGCAGTATTTT
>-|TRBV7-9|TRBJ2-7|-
CASSQVLPPKNEQYF
TGTGCCAGCAGCCAGGTGCTACCCCCTAAGAACGAGCAGTACTTC
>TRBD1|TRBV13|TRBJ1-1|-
CASSFYSGTGEAEAFF
TGTGCCAGCAGCTTTTATTCCGGGACAGGGGAGGCTGAAGCTTTCTTT
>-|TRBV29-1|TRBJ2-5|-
CSVGDPETQYF
TGCAGCGTTGGCGATCCCGAGACCCAGTACTTC
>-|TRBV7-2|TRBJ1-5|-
CASSSYRASGAQHF
TGTGCCAGCAGCTCTTACAGGGCCTCTGGGGCCCAGCATTTT
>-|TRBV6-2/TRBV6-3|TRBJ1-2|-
CASSYTFRGQAGYTF
TGTGCCAGCAGTTACACTTTTCGGGGACAAGCTGGCTACACCTTC
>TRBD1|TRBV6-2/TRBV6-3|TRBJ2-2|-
CASSTSKGTGRLFF
TGTGCCAGCAGTACATCAAAAGGGACAGGTCGACTGTTTTTT
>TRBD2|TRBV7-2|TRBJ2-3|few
CASSPAASGFLTDTQYF
TGTGCCAGCAGCCCCGCGGCTAGCGGTTTCCTCACAGATACGCAGTATTTT
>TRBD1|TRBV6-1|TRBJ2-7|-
CASSEGGTGSGEQYF
TGTGCCAGCAGTGAAGGCGGGACAGGGAGTGGCGAGCAGTACTTC
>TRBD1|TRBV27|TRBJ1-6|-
CASSSNRRQGSNSPLHF
TGTGCCAGCAGTTCGAATCGTAGACAGGGGAGTAATTCACCCCTCCACTTT
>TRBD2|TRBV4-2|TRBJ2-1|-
CASSSSGGANEQFF
TGTGCCAGCAGCTCCAGCGGGGGGGCCAATGAGCAGTTCTTC